This TCR beta chain was obtained from a study of human T cells and chemical hapten exposure. Background on the study: Reading of the patch tests, which applied 0.01% DPC to the upper back, occurred at 6 days.

Each CDR3 protein is one row after TCRdb ran MiXCR on the RACE reads. The sample carries more than 250,000 distinct CDR3 sequences, about 8.6% recorded once. This clonotype was seen more than once but under ten times. The time point denotes: pre-sensitization, week 0. This sample's treatment: therapeutic diphenylcyclopropenone sensitization with weekly scalp DPC. V gave up 4 bases and J gave up 8 bases, with 12 bases separating them. The germline V gene has CDR1 SGHRS and CDR2 YFSETQ. This CDR3 is 12 amino acids long. Sample: whole blood, taken in connection with sensitization to the hapten diphenylcyclopropenone (DPC). The chain couples TRBV5-1 to TRBJ1-2; no definite D call. This TCR came from a woman between 40 and 50 years old with alopecia areata. Some clones in this sample may be carry-over from other donors' samples. The CDR3 is CASSLPFDGYTF. For the CDR3, the DNA is TGCGCCAGCAGCCTCCCGTTTGACGGCTACACCTTC.